Listed below are T cell receptor beta chains from one sample, sequenced in a study of T cell changes during pregnancy in multiple sclerosis. Generated by immunoSEQ multiplex PCR, the TCRdb table keeps only in-frame clones and is missing some. The top ten clones hold 0.37% of a sample with 45,000 to 50,000 clones, around 94% of them seen once. This specimen was CD4+ T cells from peripheral blood mononuclear cells, taken in the second trimester of pregnancy. The receptor set was obtained from a female donor in good health, enrolled as a control in a pregnancy study. CDR3s include the opening cysteine and the closing phenylalanine or tryptophan. The order of the fields is V gene, D gene, J gene, clone size, CDR3 protein, CDR3 DNA. A D gene is named only where the DNA matches it firmly. Some rows mark clone size as missing; the rest say once, few, many or name a class of expanded clone.

V gene: TRBV7-2
D gene: TRBD2
J gene: TRBJ2-3
clone size: NA
CDR3 protein: CASSLARGGGRDTQYF
CDR3 DNA: TGTGCCAGCAGCTTAGCTCGCGGGGGGGGTCGAGATACGCAGTATTTT

V gene: TRBV28
D gene: NA
J gene: TRBJ1-1
clone size: NA
CDR3 protein: CASITTGINTEAFF
CDR3 DNA: TGTGCCAGCATCACAACAGGGATTAACACTGAAGCTTTCTTT

V gene: TRBV6-7
D gene: NA
J gene: TRBJ2-2
clone size: NA
CDR3 protein: CASSYGLRRRPNTGELFF
CDR3 DNA: TGTGCCAGCAGTTACGGACTTAGACGTAGGCCCAACACCGGGGAGCTGTTTTTT

V gene: TRBV18
D gene: NA
J gene: TRBJ1-2
clone size: few
CDR3 protein: CASSPGLQVGGYTF
CDR3 DNA: TGTGCCAGCTCACCAGGTTTACAGGTCGGTGGCTACACCTTC

V gene: TRBV7-2
D gene: NA
J gene: TRBJ1-1
clone size: once
CDR3 protein: CASTELRVQGGFF
CDR3 DNA: TGTGCCAGCACCGAGCTTAGAGTCCAGGGCGGATTCTTT

V gene: TRBV11-3
D gene: NA
J gene: TRBJ1-1
clone size: NA
CDR3 protein: CASSFSSGGMNTEAFF
CDR3 DNA: TGTGCCAGCAGCTTTTCATCGGGAGGCATGAACACTGAAGCTTTCTTT

V gene: TRBV7-8
D gene: TRBD1
J gene: TRBJ1-2
clone size: NA
CDR3 protein: CASSFDRGGRDGYTF
CDR3 DNA: TGTGCCAGCAGCTTTGACAGGGGAGGGAGGGATGGCTACACCTTC

V gene: TRBV28
D gene: NA
J gene: TRBJ1-1
clone size: NA
CDR3 protein: CASTRDTNTEAFF
CDR3 DNA: TGTGCCAGCACCCGGGACACGAACACTGAAGCTTTCTTT

V gene: TRBV19
D gene: TRBD1
J gene: TRBJ1-5
clone size: NA
CDR3 protein: CASSTDRGRGQPQHF
CDR3 DNA: TGTGCCAGTAGTACGGACAGGGGGCGCGGGCAGCCCCAGCATTTT

V gene: TRBV14
D gene: TRBD2
J gene: TRBJ2-2
clone size: NA
CDR3 protein: CASSRRLAGGPVSTGELFF
CDR3 DNA: TGTGCCAGCAGCCGACGACTAGCGGGGGGGCCTGTTAGCACCGGGGAGCTGTTTTTT

V gene: TRBV27
D gene: NA
J gene: TRBJ2-2
clone size: NA
CDR3 protein: CASTSSPDLGELFF
CDR3 DNA: TGTGCCAGCACCTCCTCCCCAGATTTGGGGGAGCTGTTTTTT

V gene: TRBV9
D gene: TRBD2
J gene: TRBJ2-1
clone size: NA
CDR3 protein: CASSASGGTYNEQFF
CDR3 DNA: TGTGCCAGCAGCGCAAGCGGGGGAACCTACAATGAGCAGTTCTTC

V gene: TRBV30
D gene: NA
J gene: TRBJ1-3
clone size: NA
CDR3 protein: CAWSVRGAAGNTIYF
CDR3 DNA: TGTGCCTGGAGTGTGCGGGGGGCGGCTGGAAACACCATATATTTT

V gene: TRBV6-5
D gene: NA
J gene: TRBJ2-2
clone size: NA
CDR3 protein: CASSYLQPDTGELFF
CDR3 DNA: TGTGCCAGCAGTTACTTACAGCCCGACACCGGGGAGCTGTTTTTT

V gene: TRBV30
D gene: NA
J gene: TRBJ1-4
clone size: NA
CDR3 protein: CAWSVRGNEKLFF
CDR3 DNA: TGTGCCTGGAGTGTAAGGGGAAATGAAAAACTGTTTTTT

V gene: TRBV11-1
D gene: TRBD1
J gene: TRBJ2-5
clone size: NA
CDR3 protein: CASSFGTGVGETQYF
CDR3 DNA: TGTGCCAGCAGCTTCGGGACAGGGGTTGGAGAGACCCAGTACTTC

V gene: TRBV7-2
D gene: TRBD1
J gene: TRBJ1-4
clone size: NA
CDR3 protein: CASSLRQGDNEKLFF
CDR3 DNA: TGTGCCAGCAGCTTGAGACAGGGTGACAATGAAAAACTGTTTTTT

V gene: TRBV9
D gene: NA
J gene: TRBJ2-1
clone size: NA
CDR3 protein: CASSVAGGTVQGDEQFF
CDR3 DNA: TGTGCCAGCAGCGTAGCAGGGGGGACAGTACAGGGTGATGAGCAGTTCTTC

V gene: TRBV19
D gene: TRBD2
J gene: TRBJ2-7
clone size: NA
CDR3 protein: CASAGTSVDEQYF
CDR3 DNA: TGTGCCAGTGCCGGGACTAGCGTAGACGAGCAGTACTTC

V gene: TRBV2
D gene: NA
J gene: TRBJ1-2
clone size: NA
CDR3 protein: CARTGGNGYTF
CDR3 DNA: TGTGCCAGGACAGGTGGGAATGGCTACACCTTC

V gene: TRBV5-4
D gene: TRBD1
J gene: TRBJ2-3
clone size: once
CDR3 protein: CASSQQGALTDTQYF
CDR3 DNA: TGTGCCAGCAGCCAACAGGGGGCGTTGACAGATACGCAGTATTTT

V gene: TRBV5-1
D gene: NA
J gene: TRBJ2-7
clone size: NA
CDR3 protein: CASSARQAGEQYF
CDR3 DNA: TGCGCCAGCAGCGCACGACAGGCTGGGGAGCAGTACTTC

V gene: TRBV4-2
D gene: NA
J gene: TRBJ1-1
clone size: NA
CDR3 protein: CASSQDTGGMNTEAFF
CDR3 DNA: TGTGCCAGCAGCCAAGATACGGGGGGGATGAACACTGAAGCTTTCTTT

V gene: TRBV7-2
D gene: NA
J gene: TRBJ1-1
clone size: NA
CDR3 protein: CASSFHGVMNTEAFF
CDR3 DNA: TGTGCCAGCAGCTTCCACGGGGTCATGAACACTGAAGCTTTCTTT

V gene: TRBV5-1
D gene: NA
J gene: TRBJ1-1
clone size: NA
CDR3 protein: CASRSWGGMNTEAFF
CDR3 DNA: TGCGCCAGCAGATCCTGGGGGGGGATGAACACTGAAGCTTTCTTT

V gene: TRBV9
D gene: TRBD2
J gene: TRBJ2-3
clone size: NA
CDR3 protein: CASSTMTSGGTDTQYF
CDR3 DNA: TGTGCCAGCAGCACCATGACTAGCGGGGGCACAGATACGCAGTATTTT

V gene: TRBV5-5
D gene: NA
J gene: TRBJ1-2
clone size: once
CDR3 protein: CASSRRGNYGYTF
CDR3 DNA: TGTGCCAGCAGTCGCAGGGGAAACTATGGCTACACCTTC

V gene: TRBV5-5
D gene: TRBD1
J gene: TRBJ1-4
clone size: NA
CDR3 protein: CASSLSPSGGSEKLFF
CDR3 DNA: TGTGCCAGCAGCTTGTCGCCGTCAGGGGGAAGTGAAAAACTGTTTTTT

V gene: TRBV5-1
D gene: NA
J gene: TRBJ2-2
clone size: NA
CDR3 protein: CASSLGGGARNTGELFF
CDR3 DNA: TGCGCCAGCAGCTTGGGGGGGGGCGCACGGAACACCGGGGAGCTGTTTTTT

V gene: TRBV30
D gene: NA
J gene: TRBJ2-1
clone size: NA
CDR3 protein: CAWSVSGRPGERWIYNEQFF
CDR3 DNA: TGTGCCTGGAGTGTATCGGGACGGCCGGGGGAACGATGGATTTACAATGAGCAGTTCTTC

V gene: TRBV7-9
D gene: NA
J gene: TRBJ2-3
clone size: NA
CDR3 protein: CASSPRGAGGTDTQYF
CDR3 DNA: TGTGCCAGCAGCCCCCGGGGTGCTGGAGGCACAGATACGCAGTATTTT

V gene: TRBV15
D gene: NA
J gene: TRBJ2-7
clone size: NA
CDR3 protein: CATSRDKATYEQYF
CDR3 DNA: TGTGCCACCAGCAGAGATAAAGCTACCTACGAGCAGTACTTC

V gene: TRBV30
D gene: TRBD1
J gene: TRBJ1-2
clone size: NA
CDR3 protein: CAWDRAGANYGYTF
CDR3 DNA: TGTGCCTGGGACAGGGCCGGAGCTAACTATGGCTACACCTTC

V gene: TRBV30
D gene: TRBD2
J gene: TRBJ2-5
clone size: NA
CDR3 protein: CAGNGGGIQETQYF
CDR3 DNA: TGTGCCGGGAATGGCGGGGGGATTCAAGAGACCCAGTACTTC

V gene: TRBV7-2
D gene: NA
J gene: TRBJ1-1
clone size: NA
CDR3 protein: CASSALGRAAAFF
CDR3 DNA: TGTGCCAGCAGCGCCCTAGGCAGGGCGGCCGCTTTCTTT

V gene: TRBV29-1
D gene: NA
J gene: TRBJ1-6
clone size: NA
CDR3 protein: CSVERLEGPYSPLHF
CDR3 DNA: TGCAGCGTTGAAAGGTTGGAGGGTCCTTATTCACCCCTCCACTTT

V gene: TRBV25-1
D gene: NA
J gene: TRBJ1-6
clone size: NA
CDR3 protein: CASSEYKGLNSPLHF
CDR3 DNA: TGTGCCAGCAGTGAATATAAGGGACTTAATTCACCCCTCCACTTT

V gene: TRBV29-1
D gene: NA
J gene: TRBJ1-2
clone size: NA
CDR3 protein: CSVRQDEHYGYTF
CDR3 DNA: TGCAGCGTTAGACAGGACGAGCACTATGGCTACACCTTC

V gene: TRBV19
D gene: NA
J gene: TRBJ1-2
clone size: NA
CDR3 protein: CASSMEVGYTF
CDR3 DNA: TGTGCCAGTAGTATGGAGGTGGGCTACACCTTC

V gene: TRBV25-1
D gene: NA
J gene: TRBJ1-1
clone size: NA
CDR3 protein: CASSEYQGRSGEAFF
CDR3 DNA: TGTGCCAGCAGTGAATATCAGGGTCGATCCGGTGAAGCTTTCTTT

V gene: TRBV5-4
D gene: TRBD2
J gene: TRBJ2-1
clone size: once
CDR3 protein: CASSLGLADYNEQFF
CDR3 DNA: TGTGCCAGCAGCTTGGGACTAGCGGATTACAATGAGCAGTTCTTC

V gene: TRBV29-1
D gene: NA
J gene: TRBJ1-4
clone size: NA
CDR3 protein: CSVGTALNEKLFF
CDR3 DNA: TGCAGCGTTGGGACAGCCCTTAATGAAAAACTGTTTTTT

V gene: TRBV19
D gene: NA
J gene: TRBJ2-7
clone size: once
CDR3 protein: CASSNRGSSYEQYF
CDR3 DNA: TGTGCCAGTAGTAACAGAGGGAGCTCCTACGAGCAGTACTTC

V gene: TRBV19
D gene: NA
J gene: TRBJ1-1
clone size: NA
CDR3 protein: CASSTGPEAFF
CDR3 DNA: TGTGCCAGTAGTACAGGGCCTGAAGCTTTCTTT

V gene: TRBV5-1
D gene: NA
J gene: TRBJ1-2
clone size: NA
CDR3 protein: CATSVFAGSYGYTF
CDR3 DNA: TGCGCTACCAGCGTCTTTGCAGGCTCCTATGGCTACACCTTC

V gene: TRBV5-6
D gene: NA
J gene: TRBJ1-1
clone size: once
CDR3 protein: CASSSTDRSTEAFF
CDR3 DNA: TGTGCCAGCAGCTCAACAGACAGGTCCACTGAAGCTTTCTTT

V gene: TRBV12-5
D gene: TRBD1
J gene: TRBJ1-3
clone size: NA
CDR3 protein: CASGLVTGIDRNTIYF
CDR3 DNA: TGTGCTAGTGGTTTGGTGACAGGGATTGACAGAAACACCATATATTTT

V gene: TRBV7-9
D gene: NA
J gene: TRBJ2-6
clone size: once
CDR3 protein: CASSISQGSGANVLTF
CDR3 DNA: TGTGCCAGCAGCATTTCCCAGGGTTCTGGGGCCAACGTCCTGACTTTC

V gene: TRBV2
D gene: TRBD1
J gene: TRBJ2-2
clone size: NA
CDR3 protein: CASSSRTGATGELFF
CDR3 DNA: TGTGCCAGCAGTAGTCGGACAGGGGCCACCGGGGAGCTGTTTTTT

V gene: TRBV9
D gene: NA
J gene: TRBJ2-1
clone size: NA
CDR3 protein: CASSAGIGQFF
CDR3 DNA: TGTGCCAGCAGCGCAGGGATTGGGCAGTTCTTC

V gene: TRBV5-6
D gene: NA
J gene: TRBJ2-7
clone size: NA
CDR3 protein: CASSTAGQYREQYF
CDR3 DNA: TGTGCCAGCAGCACTGCGGGACAGTATCGCGAGCAGTACTTC

V gene: TRBV11-3
D gene: NA
J gene: TRBJ2-3
clone size: NA
CDR3 protein: CASSLLIGTPRSTDTQYF
CDR3 DNA: TGTGCCAGCAGCTTACTCATCGGGACACCAAGGAGCACAGATACGCAGTATTTT

V gene: TRBV4-1
D gene: NA
J gene: TRBJ1-1
clone size: NA
CDR3 protein: CASSQGKAGATEAFF
CDR3 DNA: TGCGCCAGCAGCCAGGGGAAAGCGGGGGCGACTGAAGCTTTCTTT

V gene: TRBV7-2
D gene: NA
J gene: TRBJ1-2
clone size: NA
CDR3 protein: CASSLRAAGYGYTF
CDR3 DNA: TGTGCCAGCAGCTTAAGAGCAGCGGGCTATGGCTACACCTTC

V gene: TRBV7-2
D gene: NA
J gene: TRBJ1-3
clone size: NA
CDR3 protein: CASSLRSSSGNTIYF
CDR3 DNA: TGTGCCAGCAGCTTAAGATCGAGCTCTGGAAACACCATATATTTT